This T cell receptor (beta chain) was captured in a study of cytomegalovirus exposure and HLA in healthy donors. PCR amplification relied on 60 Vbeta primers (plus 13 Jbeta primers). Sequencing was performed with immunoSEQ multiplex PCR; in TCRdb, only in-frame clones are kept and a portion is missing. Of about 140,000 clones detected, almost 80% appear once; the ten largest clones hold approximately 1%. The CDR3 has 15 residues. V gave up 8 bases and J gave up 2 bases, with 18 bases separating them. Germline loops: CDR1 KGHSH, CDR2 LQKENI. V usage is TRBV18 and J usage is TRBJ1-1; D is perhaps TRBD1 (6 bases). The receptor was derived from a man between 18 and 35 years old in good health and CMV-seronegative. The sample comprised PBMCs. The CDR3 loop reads CASEQGGGHNTEAFF. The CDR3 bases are TGTGCCAGCGAGCAAGGGGGTGGACACAACACTGAAGCTTTCTTT.